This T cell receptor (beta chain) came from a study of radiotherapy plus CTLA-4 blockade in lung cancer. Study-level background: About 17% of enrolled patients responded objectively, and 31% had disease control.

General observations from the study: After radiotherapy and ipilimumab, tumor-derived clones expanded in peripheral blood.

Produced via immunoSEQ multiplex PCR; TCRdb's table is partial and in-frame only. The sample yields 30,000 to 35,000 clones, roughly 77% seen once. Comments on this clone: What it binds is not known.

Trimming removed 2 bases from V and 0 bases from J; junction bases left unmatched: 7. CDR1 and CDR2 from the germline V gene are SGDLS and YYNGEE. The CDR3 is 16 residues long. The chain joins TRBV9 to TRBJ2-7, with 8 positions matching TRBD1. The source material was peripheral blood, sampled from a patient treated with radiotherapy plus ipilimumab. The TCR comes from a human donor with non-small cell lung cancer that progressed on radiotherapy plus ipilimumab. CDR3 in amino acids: CASSVTPGTGSYEQYF. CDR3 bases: TGTGCCAGCAGCGTCACCCCCGGGACAGGCTCCTACGAGCAGTACTTC.